Following are 20 T cell receptor beta chains from one sample sequenced in a study of low-dose radiotherapy and immunotherapy resistance in tumors. With TRAV- and TRBV-specific primers, first-strand cDNA was made, covering the alpha and beta chains. PCR amplification of the TCRs was performed with Phusion for 15 to 25 PCR cycles, and it relied on a constant-region primer together with a V-primer adapter. In TCRdb, the reads were re-called with MiXCR into one record per CDR3 protein. The sample comprises around 9,000 distinct CDR3 sequences, around 80% of which are singletons, and 1.4% to 1.5% rests with the top ten. The receptors were sampled from a human donor with advanced metastatic prostate, ovarian, gallbladder or colorectal cancer (not recorded which). This table probably holds off-target reads from a library built for another chain.

The chain uses TRBV2 and TRBJ2-1; TRBD2 matches at 13 bases. The germline V gene encodes CDR1 SNHLY and CDR2 FYNNEI. The CDR3 is 14 amino acids. V shed 7 bases, J shed 7 bases, and the junction held 4 bases outside the gene matches. The DNA of the CDR3 is TGTGCCAGCACCCCGGGACTAGCGGGAAATGAGCAGTTCTTC. Translation gives CASTPGLAGNEQFF.

This sequence joins TRBV18 and TRBJ2-5; D is unresolved. This CDR3 is 13 amino acids long. V was clipped by 3 bases and J by 2 bases, with 7 bases between them. Looked up from germline, CDR1 is KGHSH and CDR2 is LQKENI. CDR3 nucleotide sequence: TGTGCCAGCTCACCGGGTTATCAAGAGACCCAGTACTTC. It codes for CASSPGYQETQYF.

The rearrangement uses TRBV5-1 and TRBJ1-3; D remains ambiguous. Per the germline V gene, CDR1 is SGHRS and CDR2 is YFSETQ. This CDR3 contains 12 residues. Trimming removed 6 bases at V and 1 base at J, with 5 bases between. CDR3 residues: CASMGSGNTIYF. CDR3 DNA sequence: TGCGCCAGCATGGGATCTGGAAACACCATATATTTT.

As regards this clonotype: The germline gene is not matched at one end of the junction; a read error may be the cause. V and J are TRBV28 and TRBJ2-4; D might be TRBD1 (6 bases). The germline CDR1 and CDR2 sequences are MDHEN and SYDVKM. The CDR3 sequence is 16 residues long. The CDR3 DNA reads TGTGCCAGCAGTTTCTCTTTGGGGGCGGCCAAAAACATACAGTACTTC. This encodes CASSFSLGAAKNIQYF.

The chain uses TRBV3-1 and TRBJ2-7, with no clear D. V gave up 1 base and J gave up 6 bases, with 16 bases separating them. The CDR3 is 15 amino acids. CDR1 is LGHDT and CDR2 is YNNKEL in the germline V gene (reference sequence). The CDR3 DNA follows: TGTGCCAGCAGCCAAGCTGCCACAACCCTTGGCGAGCAGTACTTC. Translating it yields CASSQAATTLGEQYF.

This chain connects TRBV5-1 to TRBJ2-3; TRBD1 agrees at 8 bases. The length of the CDR3 is 15 residues. V was clipped by 4 bases and J by 2 bases; unmatched bases: 6. Per germline, CDR1 SGHRS and CDR2 YFSETQ. The CDR3 nucleotides are TGCGCCAGCAGCCTAGGACAGGGTTTCACAGATACGCAGTATTTT. Translating gives CASSLGQGFTDTQYF.

The V call is TRBV28, the J call TRBJ2-7; D possibly uses TRBD1 or TRBD2 (5 bases each). CDR1 is MDHEN and CDR2 is SYDVKM in the germline V gene. The germline V and J ends were trimmed by 9 bases and 4 bases, with 19 bases remaining between them. CDR3 length: 14 residues. CDR3 coding DNA: TGTGCCAGTAAATCCGGGACCCCACCTTACGAGCAGTACTTC. Encoded protein: CASKSGTPPYEQYF. The variable domain in full, completed from reference TRBV28 and TRBJ2-7, reads DVKVTQSSRYLVKRTGEKVFLECVQDMDHENMFWYRQDPGLGLRLIYFSYDVKMKEKGDIPEGYSVSREKKERFSLILESASTNQTSMYLCASKSGTPPYEQYFGPGTRLTVT.

This rearrangement joins TRBV7-3 to TRBJ2-7; 11 positions agree with TRBD2. After removal of 5 bases from V and 3 bases from J, the junction contained 3 bases not matched to a gene. Germline assignment: CDR1 SGHTA and CDR2 FQGTGA. There are 14 residues in the CDR3. This chain's CDR3 is CASSPLAGGYEQYF. CDR3 sequence (DNA): TGTGCCAGCAGCCCCCTAGCGGGAGGCTACGAGCAGTACTTC.

A few counts support this clonotype. The genes are TRBV4-3 and TRBJ1-3; D uncertain. Germline V lookup: CDR1 LGHNA, CDR2 YSLEER. CDR3 length: 16 amino acids. Between the trimmed V and J ends, which lost 0 bases and 1 base, there was a span of 10 bases. CDR3 coding DNA: TGCGCCAGCAGCCAAGACACGCCGGGATCTGGAAACACCATATATTTT. Encoded protein: CASSQDTPGSGNTIYF.

The chain uses TRBV9 and TRBJ1-2; unclear D gene. Trimming shortened V by 0 bases and J by 2 bases, and 14 bases separated the two germline ends. This CDR3 has 16 amino acids. CDR1 SGDLS and CDR2 YYNGEE come from the germline V gene. As DNA, the CDR3 is TGTGCCAGCAGCGTAGTACACGGCCCAGTGAACTATGGCTACACCTTC. It encodes CASSVVHGPVNYGYTF. Full variable domain (outside the CDR3, taken from reference TRBV9 and TRBJ1-2): DSGVTQTPKHLITATGQRVTLRCSPRSGDLSVYWYQQSLDQGLQFLIQYYNGEERAKGNILERFSAQQFPDLHSELNLSSLELGDSALYFCASSVVHGPVNYGYTFGSGTRLTVV.

The chain is built from TRBV12-3 or TRBV12-4 and TRBJ2-3; D ambiguous. The CDR3 has 11 amino acids. Trimming stripped 5 bases from V and 3 bases from J, with 3 bases between. CDR3 sequence reads: CASSQTDTQYF. In nucleotides, the CDR3 is TGTGCCAGCAGTCAGACAGATACGCAGTATTTT.

This clonotype came up a few times. The chain is built from TRBV28 and TRBJ1-1; D possibly corresponds to TRBD1 (6 bases). Germline V lookup: CDR1 MDHEN, CDR2 SYDVKM. CDR3 length: 14 residues. Trimming cost V 10 bases and J 4 bases, with 19 bases left between them. The CDR3 region has the DNA TGTGCCACCCGCCTTCAACAGGGAGGCACTGAAGCTTTCTTT. Its protein product is CATRLQQGGTEAFF. The whole variable domain, remainder taken from reference TRBV28 and TRBJ1-1, is DVKVTQSSRYLVKRTGEKVFLECVQDMDHENMFWYRQDPGLGLRLIYFSYDVKMKEKGDIPEGYSVSREKKERFSLILESASTNQTSMYLCATRLQQGGTEAFFGQGTRLTVV.

The CDR3 region has the DNA TGCGCCAGCAGCGAGGGGACAGGTACTGAAGCTTTCTTT. This sequence encodes CASSEGTGTEAFF. The chain uses TRBV5-1 and TRBJ1-1; 8 bases match TRBD1. Trimming at V came to 4 bases and at J to 5 bases, leaving 4 bases not matched to a gene. The germline V gene encodes CDR1 SGHRS and CDR2 YFSETQ. The CDR3 loop spans 13 amino acids. The whole variable domain, remainder taken from reference TRBV5-1 and TRBJ1-1, is KAGVTQTPRYLIKTRGQQVTLSCSPISGHRSVSWYQQTPGQGLQFLFEYFSETQRNKGNFPGRFSGRQFSNSRSEMNVSTLELGDSALYLCASSEGTGTEAFFGQGTRLTVV.

This chain connects TRBV7-8 to TRBJ2-7, with 10 bases matching TRBD2. Germline V gene lookup returns CDR1 SGHVS and CDR2 FQNEAQ. This CDR3 has 13 residues. Losses at the gene ends were 6 bases for V and 3 bases for J; bases not matched to a gene: 2. The CDR3 DNA reads TGTGCCAGCAGAATAGCGGGAGGCTACGAGCAGTACTTC. This gives the protein CASRIAGGYEQYF.

This chain uses TRBV28 with TRBJ2-1; the D is unclear. Germline V gene data show CDR1 as MDHEN and CDR2 as SYDVKM. V lost 10 bases to trimming and J lost 8 bases, with 12 bases between them. The CDR3 consists of 11 residues. CDR3: CATTQTHEQFF. The CDR3, as DNA: TGTGCCACCACGCAAACGCATGAGCAGTTCTTC.

The CDR3 sequence: CSATTSGRGAYEQYF. The CDR3 DNA reads as TGCAGTGCAACAACTAGCGGGAGGGGGGCCTACGAGCAGTACTTC. V usage is TRBV20-1 and J usage is TRBJ2-7; 13 bases map to TRBD2. V lost 6 bases, J lost 2 bases, and 7 bases stayed unmatched. The CDR3 runs 15 residues. CDR1 DFQATT and CDR2 SNEGSKA come from the germline V gene (reference sequence).

This clonotype was counted a few times. The rearrangement links TRBV9 to TRBJ2-2, with 10 positions matching TRBD2. The CDR3 covers 16 residues. Unmatched junction bases numbered 9, after V lost 3 bases and J lost 7 bases. Germline CDR1 reads SGDLS; CDR2 reads YYNGEE. The CDR3 DNA reads as TGTGCCAGCAGCGCTGCACCTAGCGGGAGTAGCGGGGAGCTGTTTTTT. Amino acids: CASSAAPSGSSGELFF.

This rearrangement joins TRBV24-1 to TRBJ1-6; tentatively, D is TRBD1 (5 bases). Germline values: CDR1 KGHDR, CDR2 SFDVKD. V was pared by 4 bases and J by 7 bases, with 13 bases between. The CDR3 loop spans 15 amino acids. In nucleotides, the CDR3 is TGTGCCACCAGTGACCGCGGGGGTAACAATTCACCCCTCCACTTT. This sequence encodes CATSDRGGNNSPLHF.

V is TRBV28 and J is TRBJ2-1; D perhaps matches TRBD2 (6 bases). V lost 3 bases and J lost 10, with 19 bases in between. This CDR3 is built from 15 residues. The germline CDR1 and CDR2 sequences are MDHEN and SYDVKM. In DNA, the CDR3 is TGTGCCAGCAGTTTTGGGGACTTTGATTTCGGGGAGCAGTTCTTC. Protein sequence: CASSFGDFDFGEQFF.

The CDR3 protein is CSARPLGQGRTEAFF. The CDR3 coding sequence is TGCAGTGCTAGACCCCTCGGACAGGGTAGGACTGAAGCTTTCTTT. The gene calls are TRBV20-1 and TRBJ1-1, with 8 bases matching TRBD1. CDR1 and CDR2 from the germline V gene are DFQATT and SNEGSKA (reference sequence). The CDR3 is 15 amino acids. With 2 bases clipped from V and 5 bases from J, the junction kept 10 bases outside the gene matches.